The clone carrying this TCR beta chain was counted ten times or more. Its antigen is unidentified. This record comes from a study of T cells in Graves' hyperthyroidism and ophthalmopathy. Study background: Any treatment followed the collection of peripheral blood at initial diagnosis.

Each person with ophthalmopathy scored at least 3 on the Clinical Activity Score, reached NOSPECS grade 4 or higher, and had been ill under 3 months. PBMCs stemmed from approximately 10 ml fresh peripheral blood. Study-wide findings and caveats: The model forecast ophthalmopathy, anticipating it by a median approximately 6 months before onset.

RNA transcripts provided the source from which TCR beta CDR3 regions were amplified. An initial round of RT-PCR targeting the TCR CDR3 relied on the HTBI primer set. TCRdb processed the multiplex PCR reads anew with MiXCR; each CDR3 protein has one entry. The sample consists of 600,000 to 700,000 distinct CDR3 sequences, roughly 14% of them appearing once. V shed 2 bases and J 7 bases; nucleotides not matched to a gene: 3. The CDR3 has 14 amino acids. CDR1 and CDR2 (germline): MNHEY, SVGAGI. The TCR comes from a woman between 40 and 50 years old with Graves' ophthalmopathy. J is TRBJ2-7 and V is TRBV6-5, with 12 nucleotides matching TRBD1. The sequencing input was blood. CDR3 in DNA: TGTGCCAGCAGTTACGGGACAGGGGGCGGTGAGCAGTACTTC. This codes for CASSYGTGGGEQYF.